The text below deals with one T cell receptor beta chain. Its antigen is not identified. The data are from a study of CD4 T cells in relation to SARS-CoV-2 and coronaviruses. Across the whole study: ViraFEST: roughly 10-day antigen culture of PBMCs, then TCR beta CDR3 sequencing. Study-level findings and limits: In about 65% of donors, memory CD4+ clonotypes crossrecognized SARS-CoV-2 and at least one common cold coronavirus spike.

Germline V CDR1 and CDR2: SGHAT, FQNNGV. V was cut by 5 bases and J by 7 bases, with 11 bases left in between. The CDR3 loop spans 13 amino acids. Here immunoSEQ multiplex PCR was the method, and the copy in TCRdb shows in-frame clones only, minus some. The top ten hold about a fifth of the sample, which has approximately 39,000 clones, roughly 80% seen once. Naive and memory CD4+ T cells were separated from cryopreserved PBMCs. Sequences were obtained from memory CD4+ T cells from PBMCs, cultured in vitro. The receptor was derived from an adult with COVID-19. This chain connects TRBV11-2 to TRBJ1-4; tentatively, D is TRBD1 (5 bases). Here the CDR3 DNA reads TGTGCCAGCAGCGTCGGGGCGGCTGAAAAACTGTTTTTT. It is translated as CASSVGAAEKLFF.